A selection of T cell receptor beta chains follows, all from one sample in a study of shared clonotypes between healthy human individuals. Some clones are missing from TCRdb's copy, which holds only in-frame ones; the method was immunoSEQ multiplex PCR. The data show over 800,000 clones, with more than 85% seen just once and 24% held by the top ten. The sample comprised naive CD8+ T cells sorted from blood. These receptors were taken from a man aged 25 to 45 in good health. CDR3s include the opening cysteine and the closing phenylalanine or tryptophan. Fields, in order: clone size, V gene, D gene, J gene, CDR3 protein, CDR3 DNA. The D gene is left open where the match is weak. Clone size is given for some rows only: seen once, a few or many times, or a class if the clone is expanded.

clone_size: -
v_call: TRBV10-2
d_call: -
j_call: TRBJ2-3
cdr3_aa: CASSESLGTLMTQYF
cdr3_nt: TGCGCCAGCAGTGAGTCGCTTGGGACCCTTATGACGCAGTATTTT

clone_size: -
v_call: TRBV7-9
d_call: -
j_call: TRBJ2-7
cdr3_aa: CASSLGSGIVDEQYF
cdr3_nt: TGTGCCAGCAGCTTAGGGTCAGGCATAGTCGACGAGCAGTACTTC

clone_size: -
v_call: TRBV7-9
d_call: TRBD1
j_call: TRBJ2-7
cdr3_aa: CASSPTGRNEQYF
cdr3_nt: TGTGCCAGCAGCCCGACAGGGCGGAACGAGCAGTACTTC

clone_size: -
v_call: TRBV11-2
d_call: TRBD1
j_call: TRBJ2-7
cdr3_aa: CASSLDLPGTGRYEQYF
cdr3_nt: TGTGCCAGCAGCTTAGATCTCCCCGGGACAGGGAGATACGAGCAGTACTTC

clone_size: -
v_call: TRBV27
d_call: -
j_call: TRBJ1-5
cdr3_aa: CASSFTENQPQHF
cdr3_nt: TGTGCCAGCAGTTTCACGGAGAATCAGCCCCAGCATTTT

clone_size: once
v_call: TRBV2
d_call: -
j_call: TRBJ2-7
cdr3_aa: CASSEETLVLTYEQYF
cdr3_nt: TGTGCCAGCAGTGAAGAAACACTAGTTCTCACCTACGAGCAGTACTTC

clone_size: -
v_call: TRBV19
d_call: TRBD2
j_call: TRBJ2-7
cdr3_aa: CASSMGPWTSGTYEQYF
cdr3_nt: TGTGCCAGTAGTATGGGTCCCTGGACTAGCGGAACCTACGAGCAGTACTTC

clone_size: few
v_call: TRBV19
d_call: TRBD1
j_call: TRBJ2-1
cdr3_aa: CATALLGQGLYNEQFF
cdr3_nt: TGTGCCACCGCCCTCCTGGGACAGGGTCTCTACAATGAGCAGTTCTTC

clone_size: -
v_call: TRBV5-1
d_call: -
j_call: TRBJ2-7
cdr3_aa: CASSLDRVEQYF
cdr3_nt: TGCGCCAGCAGCTTGGACAGGGTCGAGCAGTACTTC

clone_size: -
v_call: TRBV7-9
d_call: -
j_call: TRBJ1-1
cdr3_aa: CASSSGQAEAFF
cdr3_nt: TGTGCCAGCAGCTCCGGACAAGCTGAAGCTTTCTTT

clone_size: -
v_call: TRBV7-3
d_call: -
j_call: TRBJ2-5
cdr3_aa: CASSPGPVETQYF
cdr3_nt: TGTGCCAGCAGCCCCGGGCCTGTCGAGACCCAGTACTTC

clone_size: -
v_call: TRBV2
d_call: TRBD1
j_call: TRBJ2-3
cdr3_aa: CASSDFGQGGTDTQYF
cdr3_nt: TGTGCCAGCAGTGATTTTGGACAGGGAGGTACAGATACGCAGTATTTT

clone_size: -
v_call: TRBV4-3
d_call: -
j_call: TRBJ2-7
cdr3_aa: CASSQEWGDSPEQYF
cdr3_nt: TGCGCCAGCAGCCAAGAGTGGGGGGACAGTCCGGAGCAGTACTTC

clone_size: -
v_call: TRBV5-1
d_call: -
j_call: TRBJ2-2
cdr3_aa: CASSLQTEYTGELFF
cdr3_nt: TGCGCCAGCAGCCTACAAACAGAGTACACCGGGGAGCTGTTTTTT

clone_size: -
v_call: TRBV9
d_call: -
j_call: TRBJ2-3
cdr3_aa: CASNIGDQGDTQYF
cdr3_nt: TGTGCCAGCAACATTGGGGACCAAGGGGATACGCAGTATTTT

clone_size: once
v_call: TRBV4-1
d_call: TRBD1
j_call: TRBJ2-7
cdr3_aa: CASSQDVGTGLIEQYF
cdr3_nt: TGCGCCAGCAGCCAAGATGTTGGGACAGGGTTGATCGAGCAGTACTTC

clone_size: -
v_call: TRBV9
d_call: -
j_call: TRBJ2-3
cdr3_aa: CASSLSRSTDTQYF
cdr3_nt: TGTGCCAGTAGCCTCAGCCGGAGTACAGATACGCAGTATTTT

clone_size: -
v_call: TRBV7-9
d_call: -
j_call: TRBJ1-1
cdr3_aa: CASSLARVGDTEAFF
cdr3_nt: TGTGCCAGCAGCTTAGCGAGGGTGGGAGACACTGAAGCTTTCTTT

clone_size: -
v_call: TRBV7-2
d_call: -
j_call: TRBJ1-5
cdr3_aa: CASSFTGDQPQHF
cdr3_nt: TGTGCCAGCAGCTTTACGGGGGATCAGCCCCAGCATTTT

clone_size: once
v_call: TRBV6-6
d_call: -
j_call: TRBJ2-1
cdr3_aa: CASSYWAGANEQFF
cdr3_nt: TGTGCCAGCAGTTACTGGGCAGGCGCCAATGAGCAGTTCTTC

clone_size: -
v_call: TRBV30
d_call: TRBD1
j_call: TRBJ2-1
cdr3_aa: CAWSVLGQGYNEQFF
cdr3_nt: TGTGCCTGGAGTGTACTGGGACAGGGTTACAATGAGCAGTTCTTC

clone_size: few
v_call: TRBV18
d_call: -
j_call: TRBJ2-5
cdr3_aa: CASSPPRRQETQYF
cdr3_nt: TGTGCCAGCTCACCACCCCGCAGACAAGAGACCCAGTACTTC

clone_size: -
v_call: TRBV29-1
d_call: TRBD2
j_call: TRBJ2-5
cdr3_aa: CSVWGAGGPGSETQYF
cdr3_nt: TGCAGCGTGTGGGGTGCGGGAGGGCCGGGAAGCGAGACCCAGTACTTC

clone_size: -
v_call: TRBV6-6
d_call: -
j_call: TRBJ2-7
cdr3_aa: CASRTGTESSYEQYF
cdr3_nt: TGTGCCAGCAGAACTGGGACGGAAAGCTCCTACGAGCAGTACTTC

clone_size: -
v_call: TRBV7-9
d_call: TRBD2
j_call: TRBJ2-3
cdr3_aa: CASSPDSGSGRPDTQYF
cdr3_nt: TGTGCCAGCAGCCCCGATTCAGGTAGCGGGAGACCAGATACGCAGTATTTT

clone_size: -
v_call: TRBV6-4
d_call: TRBD2
j_call: TRBJ2-1
cdr3_aa: CASRNSGSSYNEQFF
cdr3_nt: TGTGCCAGCAGGAATAGCGGGAGTAGCTACAATGAGCAGTTCTTC